This T cell receptor (beta chain) was found in a study of blood T cell repertoires in COVID-19. Original processing notes: Estimated nucleated cell counts came from reference gene primer amplification. Using immunoSEQ multiplex PCR, the repertoire was profiled, and TCRdb retains in-frame clones only, with some absent. V, J and clone size are those of that table, while D and trimming were read from the DNA. The data contain around 300,000 clones, 85% to 90% of them singletons. Sequencing was performed on PBMCs or T cells enriched from blood (not recorded which). The receptor was derived from a woman aged 60 to 75 who had recovered from COVID-19.

CDR3 bases: TGCGCCAGCTGCGGACAGGGTATAACAGATACGCAGTATTTT. Translating gives CASCGQGITDTQYF. The chain joins TRBV10-2 to TRBJ2-3; TRBD1 agrees at 8 bases. The germline V gene encodes CDR1 WSHSY and CDR2 SAAADI. The V segment lost 8 bases and the J segment 3 bases; nucleotides outside the gene matches: 7. The CDR3 sequence is 14 residues long.